This T cell receptor beta chain comes out of a study of T cells in localized non-small cell lung cancer. Study-wide points: Uninvolved adjacent lung had more T cell clonality than any other tissue, topping tumor.

A remark on this clone: What it binds is unknown.

Profiled with immunoSEQ multiplex PCR; TCRdb holds only in-frame clones, not every one. This sample yields under 75,000 clones, of which roughly nine tenths are seen a single time; 20% to 25% belongs to the top ten. This receptor was taken from a male donor at least 60 years old with stage III squamous cell lung carcinoma. Specimen: peripheral blood, collected before any cancer treatment.

This CDR3 is CASSNGQGSNYGYTF. As DNA, the CDR3 is TGTGCCAGCAGCAATGGACAGGGCTCAAACTATGGCTACACCTTC. The genes are TRBV7-6 and TRBJ1-2; 8 bases fit TRBD1. The CDR3 has 15 residues. CDR1 is SGHVS, CDR2 FNYEAQ, per germline. V dropped 5 bases and J dropped 2; count of bases not matched to a gene: 7.